This T cell receptor beta chain originates from a study of cytomegalovirus exposure and HLA in healthy donors. Findings and caveats of the study: The authors later linked a missense DCLRE1C variant to TCR beta V- and J-gene trimming.

Germline CDR1 and CDR2: SGHTA and FQGNSA. Deletions cut 1 base from V and 4 bases from J, with 11 bases between. CDR3 size: 15 residues. The count of this clone is one. Its antigen is undetermined. 60 Vbeta and 13 Jbeta primers were used in PCR. Libraries were prepared by immunoSEQ multiplex PCR; TCRdb keeps only in-frame clonotypes and omits some of them. The sample consists of about 140,000 clones, roughly 80% of them appearing once. The receptor comes from a female donor in good health and CMV-seronegative. The rearrangement links TRBV7-2 to TRBJ2-1, with D perhaps matching TRBD1 (6 bases). Material for sequencing was PBMCs. In DNA form, the CDR3 reads TGTGCCAGCAGCTTAGGCACAGGGATGTACAATGAGCAGTTCTTC. Translating gives CASSLGTGMYNEQFF. Supplemented by reference TRBV7-2 and TRBJ2-1, the full variable domain reads GAGVSQSPSNKVTEKGKDVELRCDPISGHTALYWYRQSLGQGLEFLIYFQGNSAPDKSGLPSDRFSAERTGGSVSTLTIQRTQQEDSAVYLCASSLGTGMYNEQFFGPGTRLTVL.